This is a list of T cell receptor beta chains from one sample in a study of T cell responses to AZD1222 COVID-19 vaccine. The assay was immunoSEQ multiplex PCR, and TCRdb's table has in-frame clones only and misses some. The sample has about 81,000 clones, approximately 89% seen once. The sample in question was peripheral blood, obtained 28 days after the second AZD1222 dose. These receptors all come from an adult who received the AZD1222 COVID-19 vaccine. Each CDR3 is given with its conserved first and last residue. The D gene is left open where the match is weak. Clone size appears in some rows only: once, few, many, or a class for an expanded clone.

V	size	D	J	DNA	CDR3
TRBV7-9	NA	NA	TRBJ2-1	TGTGCCAGCAGTTCTCCGGGACCCCCTAGGGTTGGTAACAATGAGCAGTTCTTC	CASSSPGPPRVGNNEQFF
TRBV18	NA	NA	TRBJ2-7	TGTGCCAGCTCACGGGCGGGAATACGAGACTACGAGCAGTACTTC	CASSRAGIRDYEQYF
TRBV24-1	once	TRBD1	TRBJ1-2	TGTGCCACCAGTGACAGGGGACAGGGTGATGGCTACACCTTC	CATSDRGQGDGYTF
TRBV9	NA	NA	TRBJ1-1	TGTGCCAGCAGCGTAGGAACGGGTCCGAACACTGAAGCTTTCTTT	CASSVGTGPNTEAFF
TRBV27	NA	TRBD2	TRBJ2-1	TGTGCCACCGCCCGGACTAGCGGGAGAGTCGGTGGGGGGCACAATGAGCAGTTCTTC	CATARTSGRVGGGHNEQFF
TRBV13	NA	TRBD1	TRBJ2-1	TGTGCCAGCAGCCTACTCGGGACAGGGGCTACTGAGCAGTTCTTC	CASSLLGTGATEQFF
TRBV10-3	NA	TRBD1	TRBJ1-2	TGTGCCATCACTCCAAATTCAGGACAGGGGGCGGAAGATTATGGCTACACCTTC	CAITPNSGQGAEDYGYTF
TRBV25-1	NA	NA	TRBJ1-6	TGTGCCAGCAGTGGCCCCGGGACTGGACTGGCTAAACCCCTCCACTTT	CASSGPGTGLAKPLHF
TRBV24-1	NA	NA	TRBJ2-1	TGTGCCACCTACAGCTCCTACAATGAGCAGTTCTTC	CATYSSYNEQFF
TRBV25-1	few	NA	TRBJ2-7	TGTGCCAGCAGTGAATCCGGACAAACCTACGAGCAGTACTTC	CASSESGQTYEQYF
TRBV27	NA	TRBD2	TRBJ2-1	TGTGCCAGCAGTCCCGGGACTAGCGGAGGCTACAATGAGCAGTTCTTC	CASSPGTSGGYNEQFF
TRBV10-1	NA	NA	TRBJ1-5	TGCGCCAACAGTGAGTTAGACCGTCGACAATGGGGTCAGCCCCAGCATTTT	CANSELDRRQWGQPQHF
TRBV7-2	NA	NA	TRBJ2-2	TGTGCCAGCAGCTGGTCATTCGGGACACTGAACACCGGGGAGCTGTTTTTT	CASSWSFGTLNTGELFF
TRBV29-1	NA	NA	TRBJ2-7	TGCAGCGTTGAGGTGTGGGGAGCCTACGAGCAGTACTTC	CSVEVWGAYEQYF
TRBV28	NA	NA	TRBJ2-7	TGTGCCAGCAGTGGGGCTGGAGCCTACGAGCAGTACTTC	CASSGAGAYEQYF
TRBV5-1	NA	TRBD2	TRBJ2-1	TGCGCCAGCAGCTTGCTCCCTAGCGGGGGGCTGTCCTACAATGAGCAGTTCTTC	CASSLLPSGGLSYNEQFF
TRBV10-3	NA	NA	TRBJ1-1	TGTGCCATCAGGAACCAAGGGGTCACTGAAGCTTTCTTT	CAIRNQGVTEAFF
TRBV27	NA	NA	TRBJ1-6	TGTGCCAGCAGTTTTGGCATGAGCTCCTATAATTCACCCCTCCACTTT	CASSFGMSSYNSPLHF
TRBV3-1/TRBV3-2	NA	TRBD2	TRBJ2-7	TGTGCCAACGTAAGCGGGAGACCCGCACGGGAGCAGTACTTC	CANVSGRPAREQYF
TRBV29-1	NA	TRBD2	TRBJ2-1	TGCAGCGTTGAAGGGACTAGCGGAACCTACAATGAGCAGTTCTTC	CSVEGTSGTYNEQFF
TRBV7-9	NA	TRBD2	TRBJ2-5	TGTGCCAGCAGCTTAGGGGTAGCGGGCGGATGGGAGACCCAGTACTTC	CASSLGVAGGWETQYF
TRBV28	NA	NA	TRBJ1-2	TGTGCCAGCGGTCGAGGGGGGCGCCACTATGGCTACACCTTC	CASGRGGRHYGYTF
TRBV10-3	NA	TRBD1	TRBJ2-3	TGTGCCGTTGGACAGGCTAGCACAGATACGCAGTATTTT	CAVGQASTDTQYF
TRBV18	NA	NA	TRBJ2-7	TGTGCCAGCTCACCAGACGTTAGCAGCGGCGAGCAGTACTTC	CASSPDVSSGEQYF
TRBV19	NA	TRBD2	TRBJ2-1	TGTGCCAGTAGCCCCAGGGCTAGCGGGAGTGGTTACAATGAGCAGTTCTTC	CASSPRASGSGYNEQFF
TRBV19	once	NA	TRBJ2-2	TGTGCCAGCCTGAATTGGGACTCCCAGTCCGGGGAGCTGTTTTTT	CASLNWDSQSGELFF
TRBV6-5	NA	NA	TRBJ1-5	TGTGCCAGCAAGGCCGAGGGTCAGCCCCAGCATTTT	CASKAEGQPQHF
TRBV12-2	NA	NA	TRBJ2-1	TGTGCAAGTCGCTGTACCGGGACTAGCGGGATATATGAGCAGTTCTTC	CASRCTGTSGIYEQFF
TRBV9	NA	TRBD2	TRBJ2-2	TGTGCCAGCAGCGCCTGGACTAGCGGGAGTATAGGGGAGCTGTTTTTT	CASSAWTSGSIGELFF
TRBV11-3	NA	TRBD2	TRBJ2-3	TGTGCCAGCAGCCAACTAGCGACTAGCACAGATACGCAGTATTTT	CASSQLATSTDTQYF
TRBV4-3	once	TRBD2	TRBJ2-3	TGCGCCAGCAGAGAGGGACTAGCGGGAGGGGATACGCAGTATTTT	CASREGLAGGDTQYF
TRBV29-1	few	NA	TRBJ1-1	TGCAGCGTTAAAAACACTGAAGCTTTCTTT	CSVKNTEAFF
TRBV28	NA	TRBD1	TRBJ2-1	TGTGCCAGCAGTTTTGGGACAGGGGTGAATAATGAGCAGTTCTTC	CASSFGTGVNNEQFF
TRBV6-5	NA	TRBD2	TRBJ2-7	TGTGCCAGCAGAGCGGGAGTCTCCTACGAGCAGTACTTC	CASRAGVSYEQYF
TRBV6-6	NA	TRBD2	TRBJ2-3	TGTGCCAGCAGATCCGGGACTAGCGGGAGCGCAGATACGCAGTATTTT	CASRSGTSGSADTQYF
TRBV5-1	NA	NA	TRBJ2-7	TGCGCCAGCAGCGTAAAGTCCGGGACTGGAGCCTACGAGCAGTACTTC	CASSVKSGTGAYEQYF
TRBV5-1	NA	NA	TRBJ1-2	TGCGCCAGCAGCTTCGGGGGCGGGCACGGCTACACCTTC	CASSFGGGHGYTF
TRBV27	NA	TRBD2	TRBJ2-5	TGTGCCAGCAGTTTATCCTCTTTTAGCGGGAGTTTCCAAGAGACCCAGTACTTC	CASSLSSFSGSFQETQYF
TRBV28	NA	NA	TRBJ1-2	TGTGCCAGCAGTTCCTGGGACACTTTGAATGGCTACACCTTC	CASSSWDTLNGYTF
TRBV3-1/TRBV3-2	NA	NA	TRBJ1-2	TGTGCCAGCAGCCCCGACGGGGACTATGGCTACACCTTC	CASSPDGDYGYTF
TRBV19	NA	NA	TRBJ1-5	TGTGCCAGTAGTCCCTGGAGTGGGAGTGGGAGCAATCAGCCCCAGCATTTT	CASSPWSGSGSNQPQHF
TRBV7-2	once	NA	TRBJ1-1	TGTGCCAGCAGCTTTGACAGGCAGAACACTGAAGCTTTCTTT	CASSFDRQNTEAFF
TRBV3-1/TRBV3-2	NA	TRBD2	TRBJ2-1	TGTGCCAGCAGCCAAGTCCAGCGGGGGCTCGAGTTCTTC	CASSQVQRGLEFF